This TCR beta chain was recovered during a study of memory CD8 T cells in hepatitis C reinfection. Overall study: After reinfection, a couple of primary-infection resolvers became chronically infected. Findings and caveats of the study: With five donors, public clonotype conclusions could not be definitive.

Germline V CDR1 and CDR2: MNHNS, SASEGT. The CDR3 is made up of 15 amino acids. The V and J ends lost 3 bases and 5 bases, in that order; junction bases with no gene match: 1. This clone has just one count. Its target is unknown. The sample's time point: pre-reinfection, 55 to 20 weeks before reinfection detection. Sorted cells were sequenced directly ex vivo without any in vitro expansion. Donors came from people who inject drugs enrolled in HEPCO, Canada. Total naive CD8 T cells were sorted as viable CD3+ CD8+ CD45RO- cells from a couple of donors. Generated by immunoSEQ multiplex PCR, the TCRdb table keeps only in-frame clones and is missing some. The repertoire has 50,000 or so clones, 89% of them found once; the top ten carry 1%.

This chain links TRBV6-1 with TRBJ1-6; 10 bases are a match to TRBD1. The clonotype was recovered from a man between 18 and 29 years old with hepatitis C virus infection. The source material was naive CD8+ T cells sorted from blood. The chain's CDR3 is CASSDGTGDNSPLHF. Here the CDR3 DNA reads TGTGCCAGCAGTGATGGGACAGGGGATAATTCACCCCTCCACTTT.